This T cell receptor beta chain was documented in a study of blood T cell repertoires in COVID-19. In the study overall: Italy, Spain and the United States were the sources of the convalescent and acute COVID-19 samples.

Exposed participants came across a COVID-19 case within 2 weeks before study entry. Here immunoSEQ multiplex PCR was the method, and the copy in TCRdb shows in-frame clones only, minus some. The data show a few hundred thousand clones, roughly 81% seen once. V was shortened by 4 bases and J by 1 base, with 11 bases between the two germline ends. CDR3 length: 14 residues. Germline-derived CDR1 and CDR2 are SQVTM and ANQGSEA. The TCR originated in a woman aged 50 to 60 who had been exposed to COVID-19. The rearrangement links TRBV29-1 to TRBJ1-3; D is perhaps TRBD1 (5 bases). The sample consisted of PBMCs or T cells enriched from blood (not recorded which). In DNA, the CDR3 is TGCAGCGTTGTCTTTGGACAATCTGGAAACACCATATATTTT. Amino acid sequence: CSVVFGQSGNTIYF.